Included here is one TCR beta chain sequence, with context. This specimen comes from a study of blood T cell repertoires in COVID-19. Produced via immunoSEQ multiplex PCR; TCRdb's table is partial and in-frame only. The data hold approximately 120,000 clones, with roughly 88% observed a single time. The CDR3 has 13 amino acids. The V and J ends lost 9 bases and 12 bases respectively, with 21 bases between them. The source is a human donor in a cohort sampled during active COVID-19. The sequenced sample consisted of peripheral blood. The V call is TRBV12-3 or TRBV12-4, the J call TRBJ1-5; D perhaps matches TRBD1 (5 bases). This chain's CDR3 is CARGVGPARLQHF. CDR3 DNA sequence: TGTGCCAGAGGGGTTGGGCCGGCTCGGCTCCAGCATTTT.